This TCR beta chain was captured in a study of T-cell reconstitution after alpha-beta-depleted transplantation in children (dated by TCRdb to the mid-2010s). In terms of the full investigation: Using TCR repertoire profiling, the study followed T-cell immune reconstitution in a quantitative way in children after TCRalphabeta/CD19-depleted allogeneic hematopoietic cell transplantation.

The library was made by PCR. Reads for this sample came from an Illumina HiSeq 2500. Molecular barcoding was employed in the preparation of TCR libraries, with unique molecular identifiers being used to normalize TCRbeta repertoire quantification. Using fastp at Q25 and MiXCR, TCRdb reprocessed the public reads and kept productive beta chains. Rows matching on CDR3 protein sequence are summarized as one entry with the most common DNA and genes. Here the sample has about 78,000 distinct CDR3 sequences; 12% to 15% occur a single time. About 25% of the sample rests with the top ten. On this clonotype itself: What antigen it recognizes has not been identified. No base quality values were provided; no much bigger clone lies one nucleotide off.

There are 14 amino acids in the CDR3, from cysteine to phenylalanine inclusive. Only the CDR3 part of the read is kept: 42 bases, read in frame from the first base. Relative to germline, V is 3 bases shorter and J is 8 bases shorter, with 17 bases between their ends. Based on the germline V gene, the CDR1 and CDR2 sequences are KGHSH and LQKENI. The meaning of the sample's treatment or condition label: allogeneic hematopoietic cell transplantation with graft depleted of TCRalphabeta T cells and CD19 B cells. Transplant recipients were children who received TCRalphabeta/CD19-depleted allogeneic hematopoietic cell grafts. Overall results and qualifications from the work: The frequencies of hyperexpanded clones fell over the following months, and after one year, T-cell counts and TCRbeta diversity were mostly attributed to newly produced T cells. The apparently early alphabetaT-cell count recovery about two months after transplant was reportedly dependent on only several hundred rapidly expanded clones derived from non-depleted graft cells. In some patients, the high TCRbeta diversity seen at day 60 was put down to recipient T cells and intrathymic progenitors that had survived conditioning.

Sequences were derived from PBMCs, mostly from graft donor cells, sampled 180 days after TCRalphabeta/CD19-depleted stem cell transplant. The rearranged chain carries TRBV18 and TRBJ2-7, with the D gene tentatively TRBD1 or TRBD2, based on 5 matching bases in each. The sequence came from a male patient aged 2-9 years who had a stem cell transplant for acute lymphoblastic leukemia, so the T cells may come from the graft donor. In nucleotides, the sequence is TGTGCCAGCTCACCCGGGACGTATCCTACGAAGCAGTACTTC. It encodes CASSPGTYPTKQYF. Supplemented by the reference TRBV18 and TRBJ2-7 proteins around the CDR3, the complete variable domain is NAGVMQNPRHLVRRRGQEARLRCSPMKGHSHVYWYRQLPEEGLKFMVYLQKENIIDESGMPKERFSAEFPKEGPSILRIQQVVRGDSAAYFCASSPGTYPTKQYFGPGTRLTVT.